Shown below are 27 T cell receptor beta chains from a single sample sequenced in a study of T cells after yellow fever vaccination. Each CDR3 protein is one row after TCRdb ran MiXCR on the 5' RACE reads. The repertoire includes 550,000 to 750,000 distinct CDR3 sequences, approximately 15% of them detected once, and more than 12% sits in the top ten. The sample in question was PBMCs, obtained on the day of the yellow fever booster vaccination. All receptors derive from a man aged 30 to 39 who received the YFV17D yellow fever vaccine.

The chain combines TRBV27 with TRBJ1-2; the D gene is possibly TRBD1 (6 bases). CDR1 is MNHEY, CDR2 SMNVEV, per germline (reference sequence). The CDR3 has 16 residues. The V end was cut by 6 bases, the J end by 6 bases, with 23 bases between. CDR3 in amino acids: CASSRGGTIVGHGYTF. The CDR3 bases are TGTGCCAGCAGCCGGGGGGGGACAATAGTCGGTCATGGCTACACCTTC.

J is TRBJ2-1 and V is TRBV11-2; 8 bases line up with TRBD2. V shed 5 bases, J shed 6 bases, and the junction held 9 bases outside the gene matches. Germline values: CDR1 SGHAT, CDR2 FQNNGV. CDR3 length: 15 amino acids. DNA of the CDR3: TGTGCCAGCAGCCCTAATAGCGGGAAGGGCAATGAGCAGTTCTTC. This codes for CASSPNSGKGNEQFF.

This clonotype was seen only a few times. The V call is TRBV19, the J call TRBJ2-3; D gene unclear. This CDR3 is built from 14 residues. Germline CDR1 reads LNHDA; CDR2 reads SQIVND (reference sequence). The V gene lost 10 bases and the J gene lost 4 bases, with 18 bases spanning the gap. CDR3 amino acids: CATGSPVGADTQYF. The CDR3, as DNA: TGTGCCACTGGGTCGCCGGTGGGCGCAGATACGCAGTATTTT.

The chain joins TRBV20-1 to TRBJ2-1; the match to TRBD2 covers 7 bases. Germline CDR1 and CDR2: DFQATT and SNEGSKA (reference sequence). Trimming removed 3 bases from V and 7 bases from J; junction bases left unmatched: 21. This CDR3 spans 18 amino acids. The DNA for the CDR3 is TGCAGTGCTAGGACAAGCGGGATCGTTTTCAGATTAGTAAATGAGCAGTTCTTC. Residues: CSARTSGIVFRLVNEQFF.

This clonotype turned up a few times. A junction end diverges from the germline sequence, so it may reflect a read error. CDR3 residues: CAISPQRADQPQHF. CDR3 sequence (DNA): TGTGCCATCAGTCCCCAAAGGGCGGATCAACCCCAGCATTTT. The chain uses TRBV10-3 and TRBJ1-5; D is ambiguous. This CDR3 contains 14 residues. CDR1 is ENHRY and CDR2 is SYGVKD in the germline V gene.

This chain uses TRBV6-2 or TRBV6-3 with TRBJ2-7, with D perhaps given as TRBD1 or TRBD2 (5 bases each). The CDR3 extends over 14 amino acids. Germline V gene data show CDR1 as MNHEY and CDR2 as SVGEGT. V lost 8 bases and J lost 5, with 19 bases in between. This CDR3 reads CASAVGTPINEQYF. The CDR3 DNA is TGTGCCAGCGCGGTCGGGACCCCAATCAACGAGCAGTACTTC.

V usage is TRBV5-1 and J usage is TRBJ2-3; no clear D. The germline CDR1 and CDR2 sequences are SGHRS and YFSETQ. V was trimmed by 3 bases and J by 6 bases, leaving 17 bases between them. This CDR3 is built from 15 residues. CDR3 amino acids: CASSYSSNPGDTQYF. The CDR3 DNA follows: TGCGCCAGCAGCTATAGCTCTAACCCTGGGGATACGCAGTATTTT.

The chain employs TRBV7-2 and TRBJ1-1, with no clear D. The germline V gene encodes CDR1 SGHTA and CDR2 FQGNSA. This CDR3 contains 11 residues. V was trimmed by 10 bases and J by 3 bases, leaving 9 bases between them. The CDR3 DNA reads TGTGCCACTCGTTCGTACACTGAAGCTTTCTTT. It codes for CATRSYTEAFF.

This rearrangement joins TRBV10-3 to TRBJ2-7; 7 bases fit TRBD1. Germline V gene data show CDR1 as ENHRY and CDR2 as SYGVKD. CDR3 length equals 13 residues. With V trimmed by 10 bases and J by 7 bases, 13 bases remained unmatched. Here the CDR3 reads CATGDSASREQYF. The CDR3 nucleotides are TGTGCCACCGGGGACAGCGCCAGTCGAGAGCAGTACTTC.

This chain's CDR3 is CASSHQQGAHPYEQYF. CDR3 bases: TGTGCCAGCAGTCACCAACAGGGAGCTCACCCCTACGAGCAGTACTTC. The rearrangement links TRBV27 to TRBJ2-7, with a weak D call TRBD1 (6 bases). CDR1 is MNHEY and CDR2 is SMNVEV in the germline V gene (reference sequence). This CDR3 contains 16 residues. The germline V and J ends were trimmed by 5 bases and 2 bases, with 19 bases remaining between them.

The chain combines TRBV7-9 with TRBJ1-1; D is unresolved. V gave up 4 bases and J gave up 1 base, with 13 bases separating them. The V gene's germline CDR1 is SEHNR and CDR2 FQNEAQ (reference sequence). The CDR3 covers 15 residues. The CDR3 DNA reads as TGTGCCAGCAGCTCAGCCGGACTCGGGAACACTGAAGCTTTCTTT. It encodes CASSSAGLGNTEAFF.

V and J are TRBV5-1 and TRBJ2-1, with TRBD2 as a possible D gene (6 bases). The CDR3 has 15 amino acids. Germline V gene sequence: CDR1 SGHRS, CDR2 YFSETQ. The V end lost 2 bases, the J end lost 6 bases, and 15 bases lay between the germline ends. CDR3 nucleotides: TGCGCCAGCAGCTTTTTAGCGGAGGCCTTCAATGAGCAGTTCTTC. As protein: CASSFLAEAFNEQFF. The variable domain in full, with the rest retrieved from reference TRBV5-1 and TRBJ2-1, is KAGVTQTPRYLIKTRGQQVTLSCSPISGHRSVSWYQQTPGQGLQFLFEYFSETQRNKGNFPGRFSGRQFSNSRSEMNVSTLELGDSALYLCASSFLAEAFNEQFFGPGTRLTVL.

This chain links TRBV11-2 with TRBJ2-7; no definite D call. Germline values: CDR1 SGHAT, CDR2 FQNNGV. Between the trimmed V and J ends, which lost 3 bases and 8 bases, there was a span of 8 bases. The CDR3 spans 11 residues. The CDR3 loop is CASSFVEKQYF. DNA for the CDR3: TGTGCCAGCAGCTTTGTAGAAAAGCAGTACTTC.

The chain links TRBV5-4 to TRBJ2-2; unclear D gene. The CDR3 is made up of 13 amino acids. Trimming pared 0 bases from V and 3 bases from J, leaving 3 bases between. Germline V gene data show CDR1 as SGHNT and CDR2 as YYREEE (reference sequence). Here the CDR3 DNA reads TGTGCCAGCAGCTTGGAGGACACCGGGGAGCTGTTTTTT. Amino acid sequence: CASSLEDTGELFF.

The J gene is TRBJ2-4, the V gene TRBV7-9; D not resolved. Germline lookup yields CDR1 SEHNR and CDR2 FQNEAQ (reference sequence). There are 15 residues in the CDR3. Trimming shortened V by 5 bases and J by 8 bases, and 19 bases separated the two germline ends. CDR3 nucleotides: TGTGCCAGCAGCCCAGCTTCGGACGGGTCGGACATTCAGTACTTC. Translating gives CASSPASDGSDIQYF.

V is TRBV4-3 and J is TRBJ1-6, with D perhaps matching TRBD1 (6 bases). Trimming removed 3 bases at V and 4 bases at J, with 16 bases between. Germline lookup yields CDR1 LGHNA and CDR2 YSLEER. CDR3 size: 17 residues. CDR3 DNA: TGCGCCAGCAGCCAGCGACACGAAGGGGGTTATAATTCACCCCTCCACTTT. It codes for CASSQRHEGGYNSPLHF.

J is TRBJ2-7 and V is TRBV6-1; 7 bases are shared with TRBD1. Per the germline V gene, CDR1 is MNHNS and CDR2 is SASEGT. The CDR3 spans 14 residues. Trimming removed 5 bases from V and 6 bases from J; junction bases left unmatched: 10. CDR3 protein: CASSKTGWSREQYF. CDR3 DNA sequence: TGTGCCAGCAGTAAGACAGGGTGGAGCCGCGAGCAGTACTTC.

V gene TRBV20-1 combines with J gene TRBJ2-1, with 7 bases matching TRBD2. The CDR3 has 14 residues. V trimming: 3 bases; J trimming: 4 bases; junction bases outside the gene matches: 6. Germline values: CDR1 DFQATT, CDR2 SNEGSKA (reference sequence). The CDR3 is CSARSSGIYNEQFF. The CDR3 nucleotides are TGCAGTGCTAGGTCTAGCGGAATATACAATGAGCAGTTCTTC.

This clonotype was observed a handful of times. J is TRBJ2-1 and V is TRBV5-1; 10 nucleotides match TRBD2. The CDR3 extends over 16 amino acids. The V segment lost 1 base and the J segment 6 bases; nucleotides outside the gene matches: 7. Germline V gene lookup returns CDR1 SGHRS and CDR2 YFSETQ. CDR3 in amino acids: CASSLPISGGGNEQFF. The CDR3 DNA follows: TGCGCCAGCAGCTTGCCGATCAGCGGGGGGGGCAATGAGCAGTTCTTC. The variable domain in full, completed from reference TRBV5-1 and TRBJ2-1, reads KAGVTQTPRYLIKTRGQQVTLSCSPISGHRSVSWYQQTPGQGLQFLFEYFSETQRNKGNFPGRFSGRQFSNSRSEMNVSTLELGDSALYLCASSLPISGGGNEQFFGPGTRLTVL.

This clonotype was counted only a few times. The rearrangement joins TRBV11-2 to TRBJ2-7, with a possible D match to TRBD1 (5 bases). The germline CDR1 and CDR2 sequences are SGHAT and FQNNGV. The CDR3 runs to 14 residues. The V end was cut by 5 bases, the J end by 4 bases, with 15 bases between. The CDR3 DNA is TGTGCCAGCAGCCCCAGACAGCACGGATACGAGCAGTACTTC. Translating it yields CASSPRQHGYEQYF.

The V and J genes are TRBV7-2 and TRBJ2-1; D might be TRBD1 (5 bases). Trimming left V 4 bases short and J 0 bases short, with 13 bases between. There are 16 residues in the CDR3. The germline V gene has CDR1 SGHTA and CDR2 FQGNSA. Written as DNA, the CDR3 is TGTGCCAGCAGCTCCTTTGACAGCCCCTCCTACAATGAGCAGTTCTTC. Its translation is CASSSFDSPSYNEQFF.

V is TRBV7-9 and J is TRBJ1-2, with unresolved D. The CDR3 has 11 residues. Trimming stripped 10 bases from V and 5 bases from J, with 11 bases between. Germline V lookup: CDR1 SEHNR, CDR2 FQNEAQ (reference sequence). Here the CDR3 reads CATPRAYGYTF. CDR3 sequence (DNA): TGTGCCACTCCTCGGGCGTATGGCTACACCTTC.

This clonotype was seen only a few times. This rearrangement joins TRBV7-8 to TRBJ1-6; D is perhaps TRBD1 (6 bases). Trimming took 0 bases from V and 9 from J, leaving 12 bases between them. Germline V CDR1 and CDR2: SGHVS, FQNEAQ. This CDR3 region has 15 residues. The CDR3 DNA reads TGTGCCAGCAGCTTAGCGGGAAGGGGGACTTCACCCCTCCACTTT. It codes for CASSLAGRGTSPLHF.

As DNA, the CDR3 is TGTGCCAGCAGCCGGGGGCGGGATGACGAGCAGTACTTC. Amino acid sequence: CASSRGRDDEQYF. This chain links TRBV28 with TRBJ2-7; D may correspond to TRBD1 or TRBD2 (6 bases each). The V and J ends lost 6 bases and 5 bases respectively, with 14 bases between them. The CDR3 is 13 residues long. Germline CDR1 MDHEN, CDR2 SYDVKM.

The V gene is TRBV20-1, the J gene TRBJ1-2, with TRBD1 matching 8 bases. V lost 1 base and J lost 8; bases outside the gene matches: 9. The CDR3 covers 14 residues. Germline CDR1 is DFQATT and CDR2 is SNEGSKA (reference sequence). The CDR3 here is CSARVRQGKEGYTF. The CDR3 DNA is TGCAGTGCTAGAGTCCGACAGGGGAAAGAGGGCTACACCTTC.

In this sample, this clonotype turned up a few times. The genes are TRBV30 and TRBJ2-7, with a possible D match to TRBD2 (5 bases). CDR3 length: 11 amino acids. Germline V CDR1 and CDR2: GTSNPN, SVGIG (reference sequence). With 4 bases removed from V and 11 bases from J, the gap between germline ends came to 15 bases. The CDR3 nucleotides are TGTGCCTGGAACGCGGGTCTAGTCAAGTACTTC. This sequence encodes CAWNAGLVKYF.

This chain connects TRBV12-3 or TRBV12-4 to TRBJ2-3, with 8 bases identical to TRBD2. The J segment lost 2 bases and the V segment lost 4 bases, leaving 8 bases of the junction unmatched. There are 16 residues in the CDR3. DNA for the CDR3: TGTGCCAGCAGTTCACCAACTAGCGGAGTCACAGATACGCAGTATTTT. Translated, it gives CASSSPTSGVTDTQYF.